The present entry profiles one TCR beta chain with its context. This table comes from immunoSEQ multiplex PCR, and its TCRdb copy is limited to in-frame clones, with some not included. The sample records 95,000 or so clones, less than 90% being singletons. The data originate from a study of radiation and T cells in renal cell carcinoma. Trimming removed 0 bases from V and 5 bases from J, with 0 bases in between. CDR3 size: 11 residues. Looked up from germline, CDR1 is SEHNR and CDR2 is FQNEAQ (reference sequence). Regarding time point: baseline pretreatment blood. Treatment in this sample: 15 Gy SBRT to primary tumor, nephrectomy 4 weeks later.

This TCR came from a man over 45 with renal cell carcinoma. The material was blood, obtained from a patient whose treatment included radiotherapy and nephrectomy. The genes are TRBV7-9 and TRBJ2-3; the D is unclear. CDR3 bases: TGTGCCAGCAGCTTAGCAGATACGCAGTATTTT. It yields the protein CASSLADTQYF.